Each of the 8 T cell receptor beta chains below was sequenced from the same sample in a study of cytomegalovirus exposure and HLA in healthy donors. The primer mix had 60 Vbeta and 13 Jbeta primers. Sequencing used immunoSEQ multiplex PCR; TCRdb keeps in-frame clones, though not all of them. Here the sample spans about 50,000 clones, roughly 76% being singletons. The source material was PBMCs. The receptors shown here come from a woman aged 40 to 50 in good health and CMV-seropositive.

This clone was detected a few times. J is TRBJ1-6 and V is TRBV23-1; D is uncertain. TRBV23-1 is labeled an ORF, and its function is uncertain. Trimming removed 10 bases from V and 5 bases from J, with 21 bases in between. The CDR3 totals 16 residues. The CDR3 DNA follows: TGCGCCACAGCTCTAGGAGGGTCGGCGGATAATTCACCCCTCCACTTT. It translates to CATALGGSADNSPLHF.

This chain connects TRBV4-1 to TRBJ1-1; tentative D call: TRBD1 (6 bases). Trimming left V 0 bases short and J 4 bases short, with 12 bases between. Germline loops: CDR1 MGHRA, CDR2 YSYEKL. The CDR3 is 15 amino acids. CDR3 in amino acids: CASSQDRQGSTEAFF. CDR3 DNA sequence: TGCGCCAGCAGCCAAGATCGGCAGGGGTCCACTGAAGCTTTCTTT.

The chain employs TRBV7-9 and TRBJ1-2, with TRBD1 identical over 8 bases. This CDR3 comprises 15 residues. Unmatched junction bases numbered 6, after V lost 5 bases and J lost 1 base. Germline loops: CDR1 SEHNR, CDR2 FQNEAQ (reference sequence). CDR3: CASSAGTGNNYGYTF. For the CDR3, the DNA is TGTGCCAGCAGCGCCGGGACAGGAAATAACTATGGCTACACCTTC.

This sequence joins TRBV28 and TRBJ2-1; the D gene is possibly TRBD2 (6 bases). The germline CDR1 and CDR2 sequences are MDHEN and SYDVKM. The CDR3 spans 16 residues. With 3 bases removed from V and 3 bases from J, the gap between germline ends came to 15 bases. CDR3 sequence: CASSLRGLPIYNEQFF. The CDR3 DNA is TGTGCCAGCAGTTTGAGGGGACTCCCGATCTACAATGAGCAGTTCTTC.

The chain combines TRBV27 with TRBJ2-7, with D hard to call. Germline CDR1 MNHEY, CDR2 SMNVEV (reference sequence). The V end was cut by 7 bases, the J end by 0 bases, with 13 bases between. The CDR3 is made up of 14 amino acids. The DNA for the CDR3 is TGTGCCAGCACCCCTAATTATTCCTCCTACGAGCAGTACTTC. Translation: CASTPNYSSYEQYF.

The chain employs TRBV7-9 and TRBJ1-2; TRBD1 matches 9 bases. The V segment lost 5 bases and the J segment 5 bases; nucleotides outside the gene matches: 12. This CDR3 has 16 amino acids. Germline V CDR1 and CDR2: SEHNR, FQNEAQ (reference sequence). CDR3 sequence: CASSTPPRDREYGYTF. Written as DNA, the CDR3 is TGTGCCAGCAGCACTCCCCCCCGGGACAGGGAATATGGCTACACCTTC.

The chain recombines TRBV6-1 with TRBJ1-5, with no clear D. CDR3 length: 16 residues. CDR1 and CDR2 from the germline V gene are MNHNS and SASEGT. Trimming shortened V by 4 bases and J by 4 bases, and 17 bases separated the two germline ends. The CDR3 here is CASSVTAAVPNQPQHF. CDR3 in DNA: TGTGCCAGCAGTGTCACCGCGGCAGTCCCTAATCAGCCCCAGCATTTT.

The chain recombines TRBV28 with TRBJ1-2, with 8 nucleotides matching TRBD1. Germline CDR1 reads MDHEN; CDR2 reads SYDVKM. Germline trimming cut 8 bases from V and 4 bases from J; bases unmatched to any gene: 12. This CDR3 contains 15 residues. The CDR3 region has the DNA TGTGCCAGCGGGACCCTACAGGGGGTTGGCTATGGCTACACCTTC. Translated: CASGTLQGVGYGYTF.